The 15 T cell receptor beta chains below were found in one sample sequenced in a study of T cell repertoires in cytomegalovirus infection. One entry per CDR3 protein, called by TCRdb with MiXCR from the reads. The sample has about 300,000 distinct CDR3 sequences; about 26% are singletons. The specimen was PBMCs. The receptors were sampled from a human donor in good health (CMV status not recorded). Some clones in this sample may be carry-over from other donors' samples.

The table lists this clonotype with many counts. V gene TRBV6-2 or TRBV6-3 combines with J gene TRBJ2-3; 7 nucleotides match TRBD2. Germline V gene sequence: CDR1 MNHEY, CDR2 SVGEGT. V trimming: 0 bases; J trimming: 3 bases; junction bases outside the gene matches: 12. The CDR3 consists of 18 residues. This CDR3 is CASSYSGGSPQATDTQYF. The DNA for the CDR3 is TGTGCCAGCAGTTACTCAGGCGGGAGCCCTCAAGCGACAGATACGCAGTATTTT.

This clonotype was counted many times. The rearrangement links TRBV7-2 to TRBJ2-7, with D hard to call. Trimming took off 1 base at V and 3 bases at J, with 10 bases between the two ends. The CDR3 covers 14 residues. The germline V gene has CDR1 SGHTA and CDR2 FQGNSA. This CDR3 is CASSLEMVRYEQYF. CDR3 DNA: TGTGCCAGCAGCTTAGAAATGGTCCGCTACGAGCAGTACTTC.

V and J are TRBV7-9 and TRBJ2-7, with D possibly being TRBD1 (6 bases). The germline gives CDR1 SEHNR, CDR2 FQNEAQ (reference sequence). The CDR3 is 15 amino acids. V shed 1 base and J shed 3 bases, with 13 bases lying between them. CDR3: CASSLGSGTLYEQYF. CDR3 nucleotide sequence: TGTGCCAGCAGCTTAGGTTCCGGGACACTCTACGAGCAGTACTTC. The whole variable domain, remainder taken from reference TRBV7-9 and TRBJ2-7, is DTGVSQNPRHKITKRGQNVTFRCDPISEHNRLYWYRQTLGQGPEFLTYFQNEAQLEKSRLLSDRFSAERPKGSFSTLEIQRTEQGDSAMYLCASSLGSGTLYEQYFGPGTRLTVT.

This clonotype has only a few counts. The rearrangement uses TRBV4-1 and TRBJ2-7; D call uncertain. V dropped 0 bases and J dropped 6 bases, with 21 bases sitting between them. CDR1 and CDR2 from the germline V gene are MGHRA and YSYEKL. CDR3 length: 17 residues. CDR3 region: CASSQDPFRPTPAEQYF. DNA of the CDR3: TGCGCCAGCAGCCAAGATCCGTTCCGACCCACGCCGGCCGAGCAGTACTTC.

This rearrangement joins TRBV7-2 to TRBJ2-7, with no clear D. Trimming left V 2 bases short and J 0 bases short, with 8 bases between. This CDR3 is 14 amino acids long. Germline CDR1 is SGHTA and CDR2 is FQGNSA. The CDR3 region is CASSLTRTSYEQYF. The CDR3 DNA is TGTGCCAGCAGCTTAACGCGGACCTCCTACGAGCAGTACTTC.

In its sample, this clonotype was seen a few times. This chain uses TRBV7-3 with TRBJ2-5; 8 bases fit TRBD1. The V and J ends lost 3 bases and 2 bases, in that order; junction bases with no gene match: 2. CDR3 length equals 14 residues. Germline lookup yields CDR1 SGHTA and CDR2 FQGTGA. In nucleotides, the CDR3 is TGTGCCAGCAGCTTTACAGGGGGGCAAGAGACCCAGTACTTC. Translation: CASSFTGGQETQYF.

The chain has TRBV6-6 and TRBJ1-2; 7 nucleotides agree with TRBD1. CDR1 and CDR2 (germline): MNHNY, SVGAGI (reference sequence). Trimming took 8 bases from V and 8 from J; bases not matched to a gene: 11. This CDR3 is 13 amino acids long. In nucleotides, the CDR3 is TGTGCCAGCTTTGGTACAGGGGCCTGGGGCTACACCTTC. Its protein is CASFGTGAWGYTF.

In its sample, this clonotype was seen a few times. The chain employs TRBV29-1 and TRBJ2-5; D is uncertain. The ends were cut back, 4 bases at V and 5 bases at J, with 11 bases in the middle. The CDR3 length is 12 residues. Germline loops: CDR1 SQVTM, CDR2 ANQGSEA. The CDR3 coding sequence is TGCAGCGTTGTAGGGCTAGTCGAGACCCAGTACTTC. Translating it yields CSVVGLVETQYF.

The V gene is TRBV5-1, the J gene TRBJ2-7, with 8 bases matching TRBD1. The V and J ends lost 5 bases and 2 bases, in that order; junction bases with no gene match: 9. Germline V gene lookup returns CDR1 SGHRS and CDR2 YFSETQ. This CDR3 has 15 amino acids. The CDR3 loop reads CASSPPQDRAYEQYF. The CDR3 nucleotides are TGCGCCAGCAGTCCGCCTCAGGACAGGGCCTACGAGCAGTACTTC.

This clonotype was counted at least ten times. Compared with germline, one end of the junction differs, possibly owing to a read error. The chain links TRBV7-2 to TRBJ2-1, with D unresolved. Germline lookup yields CDR1 SGHTA and CDR2 FQGNSA. The CDR3 has 15 residues. CDR3 coding DNA: TGTGTCAGCAGCTTAGAGGTCCAGGACTACAATGAGCAGTTCTTC. Its protein is CVSSLEVQDYNEQFF.

The V gene is TRBV27, the J gene TRBJ1-6, with D possibly TRBD1 on 6 matching bases. In germline, CDR1 is MNHEY, CDR2 SMNVEV (reference sequence). Trimming removed 6 bases at V and 6 bases at J, with 18 bases between. The CDR3 runs 16 residues. The CDR3 coding sequence is TGTGCCAGCAGCCTTTCCCCGGGGGCGGTTAATTCACCCCTCCACTTT. This encodes CASSLSPGAVNSPLHF.

This clonotype showed up many times. The rearrangement uses TRBV28 and TRBJ2-5; D unclear. From germline, CDR1 is MDHEN and CDR2 SYDVKM. V lost 5 bases, J lost 0 bases, and 10 bases lay in between. The CDR3 has 14 amino acids. CDR3: CASSGVLDQETQYF. CDR3 sequence (DNA): TGTGCCAGCAGTGGTGTGCTGGACCAAGAGACCCAGTACTTC.

The chain couples TRBV12-3 or TRBV12-4 to TRBJ2-2, with unresolved D. This CDR3 has 14 amino acids. V gave up 3 bases and J gave up 2 bases, with 7 bases separating them. Here the CDR3 reads CASSLWHNTGELFF. In DNA form, the CDR3 reads TGTGCCAGCAGTTTGTGGCATAACACCGGGGAGCTGTTTTTT.

V gene TRBV11-2 combines with J gene TRBJ1-3; 7 bases match TRBD1. The CDR3 contains 16 residues. CDR1 and CDR2 (germline): SGHAT, FQNNGV. V lost 2 bases to trimming and J lost 0 bases; unmatched junction nucleotides: 4. The CDR3 DNA reads TGTGCCAGCAGCTTAACAGGGGCCAACTCTGGAAACACCATATATTTT. This translates into CASSLTGANSGNTIYF.

This clonotype was seen just once. The J gene is TRBJ1-4, the V gene TRBV20-1, with D possibly matching TRBD1 (5 bases). The CDR3 loop spans 12 amino acids. Germline V gene lookup returns CDR1 DFQATT and CDR2 SNEGSKA (reference sequence). Trimming pared 7 bases from V and 4 bases from J, leaving 10 bases between. In nucleotides, the CDR3 is TGCAGTGGTTTAAGGGGTAATGAAAAACTGTTTTTT. Translated, it gives CSGLRGNEKLFF.